This TCR beta chain derives from a study of T cell responses to AZD1222 COVID-19 vaccine. This CDR3 has 14 amino acids. The V gene's germline CDR1 is MNHEY and CDR2 SVGAGI. V was pared by 0 bases and J by 10 bases, with 15 bases between. Data came from immunoSEQ multiplex PCR; TCRdb stores just in-frame clones and leaves some out. The table has roughly 140,000 clones, 93% seen once. The TCR originated in an adult who had recovered from COVID-19. V usage is TRBV6-5 and J usage is TRBJ1-1; a possible D gene is TRBD1 (5 bases). Material: peripheral blood, obtained after recovery from COVID-19. In DNA form, the CDR3 reads TGTGCCAGCAGTTACTCGAGGCAGGGTCGACGAGCTTTCTTT. Its protein is CASSYSRQGRRAFF.